This TCR beta chain was recorded in a study of cytomegalovirus exposure and HLA in healthy donors. General observations from the study: The classifier reportedly diagnosed cytomegalovirus status with high sensitivity and specificity. Roughly uniform sequencing depth across donors was assumed, possibly incorrectly.

This clone was seen a handful of times. No antigen is known for it. With 0 bases removed from V and 1 base from J, the gap between germline ends came to 11 bases. Germline V gene sequence: CDR1 LGHNA, CDR2 YNFKEQ. CDR3 length: 16 residues. PCR employed 60 Vbeta and 13 Jbeta primers. Assay used: immunoSEQ multiplex PCR; TCRdb lists only in-frame clones, some missing. The sample shows 100,000 to 150,000 clones, roughly four fifths of them seen only once. The sequenced sample was PBMCs. V gene TRBV4-2 combines with J gene TRBJ2-3; no clear D. The TCR originated in a male donor in good health and CMV-seronegative. The CDR3 spells CASSQEASPRTDTQYF. CDR3 nucleotide sequence: TGTGCCAGCAGCCAAGAGGCTTCGCCCCGCACAGATACGCAGTATTTT.